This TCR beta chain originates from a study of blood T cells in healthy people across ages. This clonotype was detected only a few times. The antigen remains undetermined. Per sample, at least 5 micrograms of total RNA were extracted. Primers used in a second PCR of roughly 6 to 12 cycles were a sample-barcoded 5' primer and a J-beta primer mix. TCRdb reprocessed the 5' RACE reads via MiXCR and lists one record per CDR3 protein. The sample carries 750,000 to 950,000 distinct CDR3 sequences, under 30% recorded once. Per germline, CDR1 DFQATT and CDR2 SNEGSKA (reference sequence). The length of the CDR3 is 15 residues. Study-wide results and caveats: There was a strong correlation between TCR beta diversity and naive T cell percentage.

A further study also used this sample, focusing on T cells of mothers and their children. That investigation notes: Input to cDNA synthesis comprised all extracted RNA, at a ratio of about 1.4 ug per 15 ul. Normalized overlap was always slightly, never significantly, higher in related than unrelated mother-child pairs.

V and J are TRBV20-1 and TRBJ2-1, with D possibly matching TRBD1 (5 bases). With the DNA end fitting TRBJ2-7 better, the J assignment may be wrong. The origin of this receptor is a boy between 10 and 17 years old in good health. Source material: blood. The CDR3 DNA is TGCAGTGCTAGGAACCATGACAGTGCGGTGTACGAGCAGTACTTC. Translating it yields CSARNHDSAVYEQYF.